This T cell receptor (beta chain) came from a study of OX40 agonist ivuxolimab in advanced cancers. Looking at the study overall: Ivuxolimab, which targeted the costimulatory receptor OX40 (CD134), was an agonistic, fully human IgG2 monoclonal antibody. Peripheral TCRbeta sequencing aimed to test whether ivuxolimab altered TCR sequence diversity and caused clonal T-cell expansion. The monotherapy dose-escalation portion (N ≈ 52 patients) of the phase I ivuxolimab trial is reported in the paper. Among the roughly 52 dose-escalation patients, some 20 had hepatocellular carcinoma, roughly 15 melanoma, 9 renal cell carcinoma and 9 head and neck cancer. Prior anti-PD-1, anti-PD-L1 or anti-CTLA-4 therapy was permitted, and about two fifths of dose-escalation patients had received checkpoint inhibitors. Intravenous ivuxolimab was administered to patients every 2 weeks at six dose levels: 0.01, 0.1, 0.3, 1.5, 3 and 10 mg/kg. In the dose-escalation cohort, approximately 82% of patients were male, and the mean age was approximately 60 years, with a range of about 23 to 80. Partial responses were achieved by three dose-escalation patients, of whom one had hepatocellular carcinoma and two had cutaneous melanoma.

The study at large found these results: Low levels of normalized T-cell clonal expansion were also seen in some patients who did not respond. Partial responders in the 0.1-3.0 mg/kg groups had among the lowest normalized peripheral clonal expansion, especially among CD8+ T cells. The antigen specificity of the peripheral T cells that underwent clonal expansion was not determined. At doses of 0.1 to 3.0 mg/kg, clonal expansion of both CD4+ and CD8+ blood T cells was observed from baseline to week 6. On average, CD8+ T cells showed more expanded clones than CD4+ T cells after ivuxolimab.

The trial excluded patients who had a history of autoimmune disease or were on systemic immunosuppression. In every dose cohort, peripheral blood was drawn for TCR sequencing at baseline, cycle 4 day 1, and cycle 7 day 1. Samples came from an open-label, multicenter, first-in-human phase I dose-escalation trial of ivuxolimab. Adults with locally advanced or metastatic melanoma, renal cell, hepatocellular, or head and neck squamous cell carcinoma were enrolled in the trial. CD4+ and CD8+ T cells were sorted separately from peripheral blood before TCR sequencing. To note about this clone: The antigen it recognizes is unknown. Base quality data are lacking; no much larger clone is found one base away.

Genomic DNA was isolated from the sorted cells so that the TCRbeta CDR3 region could be sequenced. The immunoSEQ Assay was used for sequencing of TCRbeta CDR3 regions. TCRdb obtained this table from immuneACCESS and retained in-frame rearrangements with V and J assigned. These tables miss some clones; where compared with another copy, unresolved V genes account for less than half of the shortfall, and the remainder is unexplained. The sample includes about 100,000 clones, with under 95% observed a single time. The ten largest clonotypes hold 0.95% to 1.5% of the sample. Here the sequenced sample was CD4+ or CD8+ T cells sorted from blood, taken in a trial of the OX40 agonist ivuxolimab. This TCR derives from an adult with an advanced solid tumor such as melanoma, head and neck, liver or kidney cancer.

In nucleotide form, the sequence is TGCGCCAGCAGCTTCAGCGGGGAGAGGGGCGAGCAGTACTTC. Its product reads: CASSFSGERGEQYF. The chain is encoded by TRBV5-1 joined to TRBJ2-7; 7 central nucleotides agree with TRBD2. The CDR3 has 14 amino acids, counting the end cysteine and phenylalanine. Here the CDR3 DNA is all that survives: 42 bases in frame from base 1. Germline trimming: 2 bases from V, 6 bases from J; junction bases outside gene matches: 8. Based on the germline V gene, the CDR1 and CDR2 sequences are SGHRS and YFSETQ.